Listed below are T cell receptor beta chains from one sample, sequenced in a study of monozygotic twins with cystic fibrosis. Profiled with immunoSEQ multiplex PCR; TCRdb holds only in-frame clones, not every one. The sample consists of about 9,600 clones, approximately 98% of them appearing once. Source material: blood. These receptors originate from a girl aged 2 to 9 with cystic fibrosis. The CDR3 runs from the conserved cysteine through the conserved F or W. The D gene is left open where the match is weak. The size field is filled for only some rows; it gives once, few, many or a size class.

D gene	V gene	clone size	J gene	CDR3 DNA	CDR3 protein
TRBD2	TRBV5-1	.	TRBJ2-1	TGCGCCAGCAGCTACCGGACTAGCGGGAGGGCCCACAATGAGCAGTTCTTC	CASSYRTSGRAHNEQFF
TRBD2	TRBV11-2	.	TRBJ2-7	TGTGCCAGCAGCCGGACTAGCGGGAGGGCCTTATGGGAGCAGTACTTC	CASSRTSGRALWEQYF
TRBD1	TRBV5-4	.	TRBJ2-7	TGTGCCAGCAGCTTACAGGGGGCGGGGTACGAGCAGTACTTC	CASSLQGAGYEQYF
TRBD1	TRBV4-1	.	TRBJ1-1	TGCGCCAGCAGCCCGGACAGGACTGGCACTGAAGCTTTCTTT	CASSPDRTGTEAFF
.	TRBV5-8	.	TRBJ2-7	TGTGCCAGCAGCTTGGTTGGACTCTCCTACGAGCAGTACTTC	CASSLVGLSYEQYF
.	TRBV27	.	TRBJ1-1	TGTGCCAGCAGTTTATGGGGGAAGCGCGACACTGAAGCTTTCTTT	CASSLWGKRDTEAFF
TRBD1	TRBV5-1	.	TRBJ1-2	TGCGCCAGCAGCCGAGGACAGGGGTCTGGTGGCTACACCTTC	CASSRGQGSGGYTF
.	TRBV5-1	.	TRBJ1-1	TGCGCCAGCAGCTTGAATTCTGGGAACACTGAAGCTTTCTTT	CASSLNSGNTEAFF
.	TRBV9	.	TRBJ2-3	TGTGCCAGCTCTTTGTTGGACAACCCCAGCACAGATACGCAGTATTTT	CASSLLDNPSTDTQYF
.	TRBV7-2	.	TRBJ1-1	TGTGCCAGCAGCTTATCGGGTGTGAACACTGAAGCTTTCTTT	CASSLSGVNTEAFF
.	TRBV10-2	.	TRBJ2-7	TGCGCCAGCAGTGAGTCGTCGGGGTCTTACGAGCAGTACTTC	CASSESSGSYEQYF
.	TRBV28	.	TRBJ2-7	TGTGCCAGCGCGACGGACCACTACGAGCAGTACTTC	CASATDHYEQYF
TRBD1	TRBV6-1	.	TRBJ1-1	TGTGCCAGCAGTGGAGACAGGGCCACTGAAGCTTTCTTT	CASSGDRATEAFF
TRBD1	TRBV28	.	TRBJ1-1	TGTGCCAGCAGTTTTGAGCAGGGGGAAGGGGACACTGAAGCTTTCTTT	CASSFEQGEGDTEAFF
.	TRBV18	.	TRBJ1-2	TGTGCCAGCTCACCACCTACCTGGCCAGGGGTTAGCTATGGCTACACCTTC	CASSPPTWPGVSYGYTF
.	TRBV11-2	.	TRBJ2-7	TGTGCCAGCAGCCTCGGGACTGAGAACTACGAGCAGTACTTC	CASSLGTENYEQYF
TRBD1	TRBV10-2	.	TRBJ1-4	TGCGCCAGCTGGGGACAGCCTAATGAAAAACTGTTTTTT	CASWGQPNEKLFF
.	TRBV7-2	.	TRBJ2-5	TGTGCCAGCAGCCCCCAAGCCCGGCAGCAGTACCAAGAGACCCAGTACTTC	CASSPQARQQYQETQYF
.	TRBV19	.	TRBJ1-1	TGTGCCAGTAGTATAACCCGGGCCGGGAACACTGAAGCTTTCTTT	CASSITRAGNTEAFF
.	TRBV7-9	.	TRBJ1-1	TGTGCCAGCAGCCCTAACACGGGGGGAAGCGCTTTCTTT	CASSPNTGGSAFF
.	TRBV30	.	TRBJ1-6	TGTGCCTGGAGGGAAGGGTATAATTCACCCCTCCACTTT	CAWREGYNSPLHF
.	TRBV5-4	.	TRBJ2-1	TGTGCCAGCAGCCGATACAATGAGCAGTTCTTC	CASSRYNEQFF
TRBD2	TRBV2	.	TRBJ2-1	TGTGCCAGCACCCGACTAGCTAGGACCAGCCATGAGCAGTTCTTC	CASTRLARTSHEQFF
.	TRBV28	.	TRBJ1-1	TGTGCCAGCAGTAGGGGTTTGAACACTGAAGCTTTCTTT	CASSRGLNTEAFF
TRBD1	TRBV19	.	TRBJ1-2	TGTGCCAGTAGTATAGTCGGGACAGCCCTGGGGTATGGCTACACCTTC	CASSIVGTALGYGYTF
.	TRBV11-2	.	TRBJ1-1	TGTGCCAGCAGCTCGGGGTTTCGGGCTTTCTTT	CASSSGFRAFF
.	TRBV4-1	.	TRBJ1-5	TGCGCCAGCAGCCAAGGGGACATTATCAATCAGCCCCAGCATTTT	CASSQGDIINQPQHF
.	TRBV5-5	.	TRBJ1-2	TGTGCCAGCAGCTCAGACGGGGCAGGGGTGGCGAATGGCTACACCTTC	CASSSDGAGVANGYTF
.	TRBV4-2	.	TRBJ1-5	TGTGCCAGCAGCCAAGAACACAGCCAGGTCAGCAATCAGCCCCAGCATTTT	CASSQEHSQVSNQPQHF
.	TRBV4-1	.	TRBJ2-7	TGCGCCAGCAGCCCAGGATACTACGGGTCGGGCGAGCAGTACTTC	CASSPGYYGSGEQYF
.	TRBV2	.	TRBJ1-4	TGTGCCAGCAGACTGAGAGGGAACAACGGTAATGAAAAACTGTTTTTT	CASRLRGNNGNEKLFF
.	TRBV5-8	.	TRBJ1-1	TGTGCCAGCAGCTTGCGGGGGGCGCGCACTGAAGCTTTCTTT	CASSLRGARTEAFF
.	TRBV14	.	TRBJ2-3	TGTGCCAGCAGCCAAGGGGGACCTAAAGCAGATACGCAGTATTTT	CASSQGGPKADTQYF
.	TRBV25-1	.	TRBJ2-2	TGTGCCAGCAGTGAAACCGGGGAGCTGTTTTTT	CASSETGELFF
.	TRBV28	.	TRBJ1-1	TGTGCCAGCAGTTCACCCAGGGGTTGGGCTGAAGCTTTCTTT	CASSSPRGWAEAFF
TRBD2	TRBV5-1	.	TRBJ2-1	TGCGCCAGCAGTTGGGGAGGGCCCAATGAGCAGTTCTTC	CASSWGGPNEQFF
TRBD1	TRBV10-1	.	TRBJ2-3	TGCGCCAGCACCCCGGGACAGGGGGCGATCGATACGCAGTATTTT	CASTPGQGAIDTQYF
TRBD2	TRBV2	once	TRBJ2-1	TGTGCCAGCAGTGAAAGGAGGGTAGCGGGAGTTGAGGGGCAGTTCTTC	CASSERRVAGVEGQFF
TRBD2	TRBV4-1	.	TRBJ2-1	TGCGCCAGCAGCCTAACTGAGAGGACTAGCGGGAGGGCCGATGATGAGCAGTTCTTC	CASSLTERTSGRADDEQFF
TRBD1	TRBV5-1	.	TRBJ1-2	TGCGCCAGCAGCCCGGTCAGATTAGGACAGGCGAGATTACATGGCTACACCTTC	CASSPVRLGQARLHGYTF
TRBD1	TRBV5-8	.	TRBJ1-1	TGTGCCAGCAGCAAACAATTTGGACAGGGCGCTGAAGCTTTCTTT	CASSKQFGQGAEAFF
.	TRBV12-1	once	TRBJ2-5	TGTGCCAGCAGCGCAGACAGGGGGCGCGGAGAGACCCAGTACTTC	CASSADRGRGETQYF
.	TRBV7-2	.	TRBJ1-4	TGTGCCAGCAGCCAAGTAACCTCGGGGGCATCACTGTTTTTT	CASSQVTSGASLFF